The rows below give T cell receptor beta chains drawn from one sample of a study of T and B cells in COVID-19 patients. TCRdb reanalysed the multiplex PCR reads using MiXCR and keeps one entry per CDR3 protein. The profile shows about 7,000 distinct CDR3 sequences, 31% of them singletons. Sequenced input: blood. The receptor set was obtained from a human donor with active COVID-19. Each CDR3 is given with its conserved first and last residue. D genes are given only for firm matches. Clone size appears in some rows only: once, few, many, or a class for an expanded clone.

size,D,J,V,DNA,CDR3
few,TRBD1,TRBJ2-7,TRBV5-5,TGTGCCAGCAGCTTGGCAAGCTCCGGGACAGGGTACTACGAGCAGTACTTC,CASSLASSGTGYYEQYF
NA,NA,TRBJ1-3,TRBV12-3/TRBV12-4,TGTGCCAGCACCCTGGGGGGAAACACCATATATTTT,CASTLGGNTIYF
medium-sized,NA,TRBJ1-2,TRBV29-1,TGCAGCGTTCTCGCCAACTATGGCTACACCTTC,CSVLANYGYTF
NA,TRBD1,TRBJ2-5,TRBV12-3/TRBV12-4,TGTGCCAGCACCGACGACAGGGGAGCAGAGACCCAGTACTTC,CASTDDRGAETQYF
NA,NA,TRBJ2-5,TRBV5-1,TGCGCCAGCAGCTTGGACCGGGAGACCCAGTACTTC,CASSLDRETQYF
few,NA,TRBJ2-1,TRBV20-1,TGCAGTGCTAGGATAGTGGCGAGATACAATGAGCAGTTCTTC,CSARIVARYNEQFF
NA,NA,TRBJ2-7,TRBV7-6,TGTGCCAGCAGCCATCAGGGGGAGCAGTACTTC,CASSHQGEQYF
few,NA,TRBJ1-2,TRBV6-1,TGTGCCAGCAGTCCCTTGGCATTCTATGGCTACACCTTC,CASSPLAFYGYTF
NA,TRBD1,TRBJ2-3,TRBV6-6,TGTGCCAGCAGACAACCTCGAGGGGGACAGGGAAACACAGATACGCAGTATTTT,CASRQPRGGQGNTDTQYF
medium-sized,NA,TRBJ2-5,TRBV6-1,TGTGCCAGCAGTGAGAGGGCGACGGGGACCCAGTACTTC,CASSERATGTQYF
few,TRBD2,TRBJ2-3,TRBV5-4,TGTGCCAGCACCCAACATAGCGGGGGAGTCCGGGGAGGCACAGATACGCAGTATTTT,CASTQHSGGVRGGTDTQYF
NA,NA,TRBJ1-2,TRBV6-5,TGTGCCAGCAGTTCGACGGGACACGAGGACGGCTACACCTTC,CASSSTGHEDGYTF
NA,NA,TRBJ2-3,TRBV5-1,TGCGCCAGCAGACTAGCACTCAGCACAGATACGCAGTATTTT,CASRLALSTDTQYF
medium-sized,NA,TRBJ1-5,TRBV6-5,TGTGCCAGCAGCCCGGGGCAGGTCATTCAGCCCCAGCATTTT,CASSPGQVIQPQHF
medium-sized,TRBD1,TRBJ1-4,TRBV27,TGTGCCAGCAGAAGACAGGGCGGTGAAAAACTGTTTTTT,CASRRQGGEKLFF
NA,NA,TRBJ1-1,TRBV6-2/TRBV6-3,TGTGCCAGCAGTTTGAACAGGGAGTCTAACACTGAAGCTTTCTTT,CASSLNRESNTEAFF
NA,TRBD1,TRBJ2-7,TRBV6-2/TRBV6-3,TGTGCCAGCAGAGGGACAGGGAACTACGAGCAGTACTTC,CASRGTGNYEQYF
once,TRBD1,TRBJ2-2,TRBV6-1,TGTGCCAGCAGTGAAACCGGGACAGGGCAGAGGGAGCTGTTTTTT,CASSETGTGQRELFF
NA,TRBD2,TRBJ2-7,TRBV12-3/TRBV12-4,TGTGCCAGCGCTTCTGGCCGTGGACTAGCGGGTGCCTACGAGCAGTACTTC,CASASGRGLAGAYEQYF
NA,NA,TRBJ2-7,TRBV6-6,TGTGCCAGCAGCCCTCCCCCCCGGGGCCTATCCTACGAGCAGTACTTC,CASSPPPRGLSYEQYF
NA,NA,TRBJ1-5,TRBV24-1,TGTGCCACCAGTGGGACAAGGGGGGACAATCAGCCCCAGCATTTT,CATSGTRGDNQPQHF
few,NA,TRBJ2-3,TRBV5-1,TGCGCCAGCAGCTTGGTAGTGTTAGCGCCAGATACGCAGTATTTT,CASSLVVLAPDTQYF
NA,TRBD2,TRBJ2-5,TRBV7-6,TGTGCCAGCAGCGCCGGACTAGCGGGGGGAGAGACCCAGTACTTC,CASSAGLAGGETQYF
NA,NA,TRBJ2-5,TRBV6-5,TGTGCCAGCAGTTACACCACCCGCCGTACTGAGACCCAGTACTTC,CASSYTTRRTETQYF
NA,TRBD2,TRBJ2-3,TRBV20-1,TGCAGTGCTAGAGATTTACCCGCGACTAGCGGGGGGGCCACAGATACGCAGTATTTT,CSARDLPATSGGATDTQYF
NA,NA,TRBJ2-2,TRBV5-1,TGCGCCAGCAACCCCAGGCCAGGGACGAACACCGGGGAGCTGTTTTTT,CASNPRPGTNTGELFF
few,NA,TRBJ1-2,TRBV12-3/TRBV12-4,TGTGCCAGCCGGAGGGGATCTTCACATGGCTACACCTTC,CASRRGSSHGYTF
NA,NA,TRBJ1-2,TRBV27,TGTGCCAGCAGGCCCGGGACATTAGACTATGGCTACACCTTC,CASRPGTLDYGYTF
few,NA,TRBJ2-3,TRBV5-6,TGTGCCAGCAGCTCAATAGGCGCAGATACGCAGTATTTT,CASSSIGADTQYF
NA,TRBD1,TRBJ2-7,TRBV12-3/TRBV12-4,TGTGCCAGCACCGGACAGGGGGCGCGGGAGCAGTACTTC,CASTGQGAREQYF
NA,TRBD2,TRBJ2-1,TRBV5-8,TGTGCCAGCAGCCCCCGACTAGCGTTGGCCTACAATGAGCAGTTCTTC,CASSPRLALAYNEQFF
NA,NA,TRBJ2-5,TRBV18,TGTGCCAGCTCACAGGGAGTCAGTGAGACCCAGTACTTC,CASSQGVSETQYF
NA,NA,TRBJ2-1,TRBV5-6,TGTGCCAGCAGCTTGGGGGCAGGGGTCTACAATGAGCAGTTCTTC,CASSLGAGVYNEQFF
few,NA,TRBJ1-5,TRBV6-6,TGTGCCAGCAGTTACTCAGGTAGCAATCAGCCCCAGCATTTT,CASSYSGSNQPQHF
NA,NA,TRBJ2-6,TRBV12-3/TRBV12-4,TGTGCCAGCACTAGGGGCTCTGGGGCCAACGTCCTGACTTTC,CASTRGSGANVLTF
NA,NA,TRBJ2-7,TRBV5-4,TGTGCCAGCAGCATAAGGGACGAGTCCTACGAGCAGTACTTC,CASSIRDESYEQYF
NA,NA,TRBJ2-1,TRBV28,TGTGCCAGCAGCAACGACCCCAGGAGGGCGGCTTACAATGAGCAGTTCTTC,CASSNDPRRAAYNEQFF